This TCR beta chain was documented in a study of CD4 T cells in relation to SARS-CoV-2 and coronaviruses. Study in general: PBMCs were cultured with antigen for roughly nine days before TCR beta sequencing.

Comments on this clone: Its antigen is undetermined.

The CDR3 runs 14 residues. Trimming cost V 6 bases and J 0 bases; bases outside gene matches: 1. Germline CDR1 is LGHDT and CDR2 is YNNKEL (reference sequence). CD4+ T cells from unexposed donors were obtained before the COVID-19 pandemic (2011-2018). After nine to ten days of culture, CD4+ T cells were isolated. Unexposed-donor CD4+ T cells were probed with SARS-CoV-2 S/N and four cold-coronavirus spikes, cells permitting. Study-wide results and limits: Samples before the pandemic and after infection were not matched within any donor. Approximately 65% of donors had memory CD4+ clonotypes crossrecognizing SARS-CoV-2 and common cold coronavirus spike.

The repertoire was sequenced with immunoSEQ multiplex PCR; TCRdb's copy has only in-frame clones and lacks some. The table shows roughly 20,000 clones, with 70% to 75% occurring only once. This sequence joins TRBV3-1 (or the pseudogene TRBV3-2) and TRBJ1-1, with 10 bases that match TRBD1. This receptor was obtained from a human donor in good health. Sequenced input: CD4+ T cells from PBMCs, cultured in vitro. CDR3 region: CASRDRGMNTEAFF. In nucleotides, the CDR3 is TGTGCCAGCAGGGACAGGGGGATGAACACTGAAGCTTTCTTT.